These 27 T cell receptor beta chains share one sample of origin, sequenced in a study of cytomegalovirus exposure and HLA in healthy donors. Clones were read by immunoSEQ multiplex PCR, and TCRdb kept only the in-frame ones, dropping some. The sample yields around 250,000 clones, around 89% seen once. What was sequenced was PBMCs. These receptors originate from a woman between 18 and 29 years old in good health and CMV-seronegative.

The chain links TRBV7-9 to TRBJ2-7; D is possibly TRBD1 (5 bases). V was clipped by 5 bases and J by 4 bases, with 12 bases between them. The CDR3 is made up of 13 amino acids. Germline CDR1 reads SEHNR; CDR2 reads FQNEAQ (reference sequence). In DNA, the CDR3 is TGTGCCAGCAGCGCACCACAGGAGTACGAGCAGTACGTC. It yields the protein CASSAPQEYEQYV.

In its sample, this clone was seen once. Since a much larger clone is just one base distant, this may be a read error. This chain connects TRBV6-5 to TRBJ2-1; TRBD2 matches 8 bases. V lost 6 bases and J lost 0; bases outside the gene matches: 4. Looked up from germline, CDR1 is MNHEY and CDR2 is SVGAGI. The CDR3 extends over 15 amino acids. CDR3 amino acids: CASSPGTSSYNEQFF. In DNA, the CDR3 is TGTGCCAGCAGCCCCGGGACTAGCTCCTACAATGAGCAGTTCTTC.

The gene calls are TRBV27 and TRBJ2-2, with D possibly TRBD2 on 7 matching bases. Looked up from germline, CDR1 is MNHEY and CDR2 is SMNVEV (reference sequence). The CDR3 consists of 17 residues. V gave up 0 bases and J gave up 0 bases, with 11 bases separating them. The CDR3 spells CASSLSSGGANTGELFF. The CDR3 DNA reads as TGTGCCAGCAGTTTATCGTCGGGGGGCGCGAACACCGGGGAGCTGTTTTTT.

V is TRBV9 and J is TRBJ1-2; a possible D gene is TRBD1 (6 bases). Per germline, CDR1 SGDLS and CDR2 YYNGEE. V was cut by 4 bases and J by 5 bases, with 12 bases left in between. This CDR3 comprises 13 residues. CDR3 residues: CASSIQGRYGYTF. In DNA form, the CDR3 reads TGTGCCAGCAGCATACAGGGTCGATATGGCTACACCTTC. Full variable domain (rest looked up from reference TRBV9 and TRBJ1-2): DSGVTQTPKHLITATGQRVTLRCSPRSGDLSVYWYQQSLDQGLQFLIQYYNGEERAKGNILERFSAQQFPDLHSELNLSSLELGDSALYFCASSIQGRYGYTFGSGTRLTVV.

The chain carries TRBV29-1 and TRBJ1-2, with D possibly being TRBD1 (5 bases). The CDR3 is made up of 13 amino acids. CDR1 and CDR2 (germline): SQVTM, ANQGSEA. V dropped 6 bases and J dropped 0 bases, with 11 bases sitting between them. CDR3 in DNA: TGCAGCGTGCGCCAGGGTTCTAACTATGGCTACACCTTC. This gives the protein CSVRQGSNYGYTF.

V is TRBV9 and J is TRBJ2-5; possibly TRBD2 for D (6 bases). Between the trimmed V and J ends, which lost 0 bases and 2 bases, there was a span of 14 bases. The germline gives CDR1 SGDLS, CDR2 YYNGEE. This CDR3 region has 16 residues. As DNA, the CDR3 is TGTGCCAGCAGCGTAGCTTCCGGGACTCGACAAGAGACCCAGTACTTC. This sequence encodes CASSVASGTRQETQYF.

The chain joins TRBV10-2 to TRBJ2-2, with TRBD1 identical over 7 bases. In germline, CDR1 is WSHSY, CDR2 SAAADI. CDR3 size: 14 residues. Trimming removed 4 bases from V and 6 bases from J; junction bases left unmatched: 5. The CDR3 coding sequence is TGCGCCAGCAGTGGACAGGGCCCATCCGGGGAGCTGTTTTTT. Its translation is CASSGQGPSGELFF.

This chain uses TRBV6-4 with TRBJ2-3, with TRBD2 matching over 7 bases. The CDR3 contains 16 residues. From germline, CDR1 is MRHNA and CDR2 SNTAGT. V lost 0 bases, J lost 0 bases, and 3 bases stayed unmatched. The CDR3 region has the DNA TGTGCCAGCAGTGACTCGCCAGCGGGGAGCACAGATACGCAGTATTTT. Protein product: CASSDSPAGSTDTQYF.

V and J are TRBV28 and TRBJ1-4; D ambiguous. Germline V CDR1 and CDR2: MDHEN, SYDVKM. Deletions cut 3 bases from V and 0 bases from J, with 8 bases between. The CDR3 loop spans 15 amino acids. The chain's CDR3 is CASSFAGATNEKLFF. CDR3 bases: TGTGCCAGCAGTTTCGCCGGGGCAACTAATGAAAAACTGTTTTTT.

The chain combines TRBV4-1 with TRBJ1-3; 12 positions agree with TRBD1. This CDR3 comprises 16 residues. CDR1 is MGHRA and CDR2 is YSYEKL in the germline V gene. V shed 6 bases, J shed 1 base, and the junction held 4 bases outside the gene matches. DNA of the CDR3: TGCGCCAGCAGACAGGGACAGGGGGCTTCTGGAAACACCATATATTTT. Translated, it gives CASRQGQGASGNTIYF.

The chain links TRBV5-1 to TRBJ1-2; D gene unclear. This CDR3 has 13 amino acids. V lost 4 bases to trimming and J lost 3 bases, with 10 bases between them. Looked up from germline, CDR1 is SGHRS and CDR2 is YFSETQ. This chain's CDR3 is CASSPGRDYGYTF. CDR3 sequence (DNA): TGCGCCAGCAGCCCGGGGAGGGACTATGGCTACACCTTC.

J is TRBJ1-4 and V is TRBV6-1, with D tentatively TRBD1 (6 bases). Germline V CDR1 and CDR2: MNHNS, SASEGT. V was clipped by 2 bases and J by 8 bases, with 15 bases between them. The CDR3 runs 15 residues. The chain's CDR3 is CASSERAGVGEKLFF. The CDR3 nucleotides are TGTGCCAGCAGTGAAAGGGCAGGGGTGGGAGAAAAACTGTTTTTT.

The CDR3 DNA is TGTGCCAGCAGCCAGGGACAGGGTAGCTACGAGCAGTACGTC. Its translation is CASSQGQGSYEQYV. V gene TRBV7-9 combines with J gene TRBJ2-7, with 9 bases lining up with TRBD1. V was clipped by 5 bases and J by 3 bases; unmatched bases: 5. In germline, CDR1 is SEHNR, CDR2 FQNEAQ (reference sequence). The CDR3 is 14 amino acids.

The chain recombines TRBV9 with TRBJ2-7, with 8 bases lining up with TRBD1. The length of the CDR3 is 15 residues. Germline values: CDR1 SGDLS, CDR2 YYNGEE. V gave up 0 bases and J gave up 7 bases; unmatched junction bases: 9. This CDR3 reads CASSVDGQGAWEQYF. The CDR3 DNA reads as TGTGCCAGCAGCGTAGATGGGCAGGGGGCTTGGGAGCAGTACTTC.

The chain is built from TRBV6-5 and TRBJ2-4, with a tentative D call TRBD1 (6 bases). The CDR3 has 12 amino acids. V gave up 6 bases and J gave up 16 bases, with 19 bases separating them. Germline loops: CDR1 MNHEY, CDR2 SVGAGI. The CDR3 protein is CASRTSGQVIYF. CDR3 in DNA: TGTGCCAGCAGGACTTCGGGACAAGTAATATACTTC.

The DNA for the CDR3 is TGTGCCAGCAGCTTAGGCGCCCCCCTATTTGAGCAGTTCTTC. Its translation is CASSLGAPLFEQFF. This chain uses TRBV11-2 with TRBJ2-1; D is unclear. Germline loops: CDR1 SGHAT, CDR2 FQNNGV. V lost 1 base and J 9 bases, leaving 13 bases between the germline ends. The CDR3 covers 14 residues.

The chain couples TRBV10-3 to TRBJ2-7, with 8 nucleotides matching TRBD1. This CDR3 contains 13 residues. Germline CDR1 reads ENHRY; CDR2 reads SYGVKD. Trimming at V came to 4 bases and at J to 3 bases, leaving 2 bases not matched to a gene. The CDR3 nucleotides read TGTGCCATCAGTGGGACAGGGAGCTACGAGCAGTACTTC. This translates into CAISGTGSYEQYF.

This chain links TRBV27 with TRBJ1-1; TRBD1 is a possible D gene (6 bases). Trimming removed 6 bases from V and 3 bases from J, with 11 bases in between. The CDR3 runs to 13 residues. From germline, CDR1 is MNHEY and CDR2 SMNVEV (reference sequence). The CDR3 spells CASRINRDTEAFF. The CDR3 DNA follows: TGTGCCAGCAGGATTAACAGGGACACTGAAGCTTTCTTT.

The genes are TRBV4-1 and TRBJ2-4, with 8 bases lining up with TRBD2. Germline V lookup: CDR1 MGHRA, CDR2 YSYEKL. The CDR3 length is 17 residues. V lost 2 bases to trimming and J lost 1 base; unmatched junction nucleotides: 7. CDR3 protein: CASSQLEASGAKNIQYF. The DNA for the CDR3 is TGCGCCAGCAGCCAACTCGAGGCTAGCGGGGCCAAAAACATTCAGTACTTC.

This sequence joins TRBV7-9 and TRBJ1-1; TRBD1 matches at 7 bases. Looked up from germline, CDR1 is SEHNR and CDR2 is FQNEAQ (reference sequence). Losses at the gene ends were 5 bases for V and 5 bases for J; bases not matched to a gene: 5. The CDR3 contains 13 residues. The CDR3 region has the DNA TGTGCCAGCAGCCCCGACAGGGATACTGAAGCTTTCTTT. It yields the protein CASSPDRDTEAFF.

This clone was seen only once. This chain connects TRBV7-9 to TRBJ2-7, with D perhaps matching TRBD2 (5 bases). The CDR3 consists of 15 residues. Germline-derived CDR1 and CDR2 are SEHNR and FQNEAQ (reference sequence). Trimming shortened V by 0 bases and J by 3 bases, and 12 bases separated the two germline ends. CDR3 amino acids: CASSLAPPGIYEQYF. The CDR3 region has the DNA TGTGCCAGCAGCTTAGCCCCGCCCGGGATCTACGAGCAGTACTTC.

A word on this clone: Likely a read error: the CDR3 ends without its conserved phenylalanine or tryptophan. The DNA is omitted, as the CDR3 cannot be located on it reliably, and the CDR3 follows TCRdb's listing. This rearrangement joins TRBV23-1 to TRBJ2-3; TRBD1, the D gene given by the table, was not confirmed from the DNA. TRBV23-1 is marked as an open reading frame, function uncertain. The CDR3 has 13 residues if both end residues are counted. The CDR3: CASSHIRGTGDYR.

The rearrangement joins TRBV7-8 to TRBJ1-1, with D tentatively TRBD1 (5 bases). This CDR3 is 15 amino acids long. Germline V gene lookup returns CDR1 SGHVS and CDR2 FQNEAQ. The V and J ends lost 5 bases and 0 bases respectively, with 13 bases between them. CDR3 DNA: TGTGCCAGCAGCGCCAGTCTCAGGGTGAACACTGAAGCTTTCTTT. Its translation is CASSASLRVNTEAFF.

The sample holds one count of this clone. This chain uses TRBV2 with TRBJ2-2; TRBD1 agrees at 12 bases. The germline V gene encodes CDR1 SNHLY and CDR2 FYNNEI. J gave up 1 base and V 7 bases, and 7 bases lay outside the gene matches. This CDR3 spans 17 amino acids. CDR3 nucleotide sequence: TGTGCCAGCAACCCGGGACAGGGGGCGCTGAACACCGGGGAGCTGTTTTTT. This sequence encodes CASNPGQGALNTGELFF.

The chain has TRBV5-1 and TRBJ1-3, with D unresolved. This CDR3 comprises 15 residues. CDR1 SGHRS and CDR2 YFSETQ come from the germline V gene. The V end lost 0 bases, the J end lost 0 bases, and 7 bases lay between the germline ends. The CDR3 sequence is CASSLGAVSGNTIYF. CDR3 sequence (DNA): TGCGCCAGCAGCTTGGGTGCAGTCTCTGGAAACACCATATATTTT.

The CDR3 DNA reads as TGTGCCAGCAGTCCCTGGACAGGTAATCAGCCCCAGCATTTT. Its translation is CASSPWTGNQPQHF. The chain joins TRBV28 to TRBJ1-5, with 7 bases lining up with TRBD1. V shed 5 bases, J shed 4 bases, and the junction held 5 bases outside the gene matches. The CDR3 spans 14 residues. From germline, CDR1 is MDHEN and CDR2 SYDVKM.

The chain links TRBV5-1 to TRBJ2-5; possible D gene TRBD2, 5 bases. Germline V gene data show CDR1 as SGHRS and CDR2 as YFSETQ. V lost 4 bases and J 2 bases, leaving 9 bases between the germline ends. CDR3 length equals 13 residues. Here the CDR3 DNA reads TGCGCCAGCAGCCAGACTATACAAGAGACCCAGTACTTC. It codes for CASSQTIQETQYF.